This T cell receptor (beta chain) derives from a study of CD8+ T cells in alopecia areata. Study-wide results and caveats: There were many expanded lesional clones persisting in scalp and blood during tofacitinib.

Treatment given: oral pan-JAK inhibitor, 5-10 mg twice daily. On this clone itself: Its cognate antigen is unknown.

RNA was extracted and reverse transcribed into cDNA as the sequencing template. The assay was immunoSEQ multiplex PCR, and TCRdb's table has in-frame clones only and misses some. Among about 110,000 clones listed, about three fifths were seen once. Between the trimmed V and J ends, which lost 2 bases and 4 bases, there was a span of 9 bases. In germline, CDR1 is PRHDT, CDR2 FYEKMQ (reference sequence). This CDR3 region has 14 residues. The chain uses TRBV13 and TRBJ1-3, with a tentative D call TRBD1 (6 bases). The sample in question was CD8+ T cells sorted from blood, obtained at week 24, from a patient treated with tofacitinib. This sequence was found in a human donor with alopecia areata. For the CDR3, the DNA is TGTGCCAGCAGCTTAAGGGGGAGCGGAAACACCATATATTTT. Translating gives CASSLRGSGNTIYF.